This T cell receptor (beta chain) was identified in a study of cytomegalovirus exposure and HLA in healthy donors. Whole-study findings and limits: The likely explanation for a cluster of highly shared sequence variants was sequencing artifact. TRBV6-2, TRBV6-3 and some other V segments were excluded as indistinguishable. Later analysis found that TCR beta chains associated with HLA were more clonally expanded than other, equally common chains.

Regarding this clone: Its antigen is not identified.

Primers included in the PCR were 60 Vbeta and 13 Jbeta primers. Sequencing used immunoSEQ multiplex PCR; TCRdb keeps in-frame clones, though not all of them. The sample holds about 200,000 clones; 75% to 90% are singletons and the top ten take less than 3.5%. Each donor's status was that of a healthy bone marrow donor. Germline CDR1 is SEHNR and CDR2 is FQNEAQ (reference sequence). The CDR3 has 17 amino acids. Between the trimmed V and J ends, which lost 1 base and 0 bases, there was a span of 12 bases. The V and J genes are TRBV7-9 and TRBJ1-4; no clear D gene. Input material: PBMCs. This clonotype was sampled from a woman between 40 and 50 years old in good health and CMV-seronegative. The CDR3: CASSLGSGSTTNEKLFF. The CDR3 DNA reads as TGTGCCAGCAGCTTAGGATCAGGCTCCACAACTAATGAAAAACTGTTTTTT.